These 7 T cell receptor beta chains share one sample of origin, sequenced in a study of shared clonotypes between healthy human individuals. Measured with immunoSEQ multiplex PCR; TCRdb has only the in-frame clones, and not every one. The table shows about 2.4 million clones, with roughly 93% occurring only once. The sequenced sample consisted of naive CD4+ T cells from PBMCs. Subset specified: CD45RA+ positively selected. The receptor source for this set is a man aged 18 to 29 in good health. Some clones in this sample may be carry-over from other donors' samples.

Only one count was recorded for this clone. This chain connects TRBV28 to TRBJ1-2; D unresolved. From germline, CDR1 is MDHEN and CDR2 SYDVKM. The germline V and J ends were trimmed by 4 bases and 4 bases, with 16 bases remaining between them. CDR3 size: 15 residues. The CDR3 protein is CASSYPDTFFYGYTF. Written as DNA, the CDR3 is TGTGCCAGCAGTTACCCGGATACCTTCTTCTATGGCTACACCTTC.

This clone was detected once. The chain joins TRBV5-5 to TRBJ2-7, with 7 bases lining up with TRBD2. Trimming cost V 4 bases and J 0 bases; bases outside gene matches: 4. This CDR3 contains 14 residues. Looked up from germline, CDR1 is SGHKS and CDR2 is YYEKEE (reference sequence). In nucleotides, the CDR3 is TGTGCCAGCAGCCGGGACTACTTCTCCTACGAGCAGTACTTC. It translates to CASSRDYFSYEQYF.

V is TRBV2 and J is TRBJ1-6, with 7 bases aligning to TRBD1. Germline CDR1 SNHLY, CDR2 FYNNEI. J was trimmed by 5 bases and V by 4 bases; bases with no gene match: 8. The CDR3 consists of 16 residues. CDR3 loop: CASSVRQTGNNSPLHF. In DNA form, the CDR3 reads TGTGCCAGCAGTGTTCGCCAGACAGGGAATAATTCACCCCTCCACTTT.

The chain joins TRBV10-1 to TRBJ2-7; 8 bases align to TRBD1. V was pared by 5 bases and J by 5 bases, with 8 bases of the junction left unmatched. This CDR3 region has 14 residues. Germline V gives CDR1 WNHNN, CDR2 SYGVQD (reference sequence). The CDR3 spells CASSPGQAFHEQYF. The CDR3 coding sequence is TGCGCCAGCAGTCCGGGACAGGCCTTCCACGAGCAGTACTTC.

The genes are TRBV5-1 and TRBJ2-5; 8 bases line up with TRBD1. Trimming cost V 6 bases and J 4 bases; bases outside gene matches: 11. CDR3 length: 15 amino acids. Per germline, CDR1 SGHRS and CDR2 YFSETQ. The CDR3 is CASTSGQVGGETQYF. The CDR3 DNA reads TGCGCCAGCACCTCGGGACAGGTCGGCGGAGAGACCCAGTACTTC.

This chain uses TRBV12-5 with TRBJ2-3; 9 bases match TRBD2. The CDR3 has 16 residues. The germline CDR1 and CDR2 sequences are LGHNT and FRNRAP. Trimming cost V 5 bases and J 4 bases; bases outside gene matches: 10. This chain's CDR3 is CASGGGSGSSSDTQYF. The DNA for the CDR3 is TGTGCTAGTGGTGGGGGTAGCGGGAGTAGCTCAGATACGCAGTATTTT.

The rearrangement joins TRBV28 to TRBJ1-5, with a possible D match to TRBD1 (5 bases). V dropped 2 bases and J dropped 7 bases, with 24 bases sitting between them. CDR1 and CDR2 from the germline V gene are MDHEN and SYDVKM. The CDR3 contains 18 residues. The CDR3 coding sequence is TGTGCCAGCAGTTTACAAGGCCGTCGGGGGGGGATGAGGCAGCCCCAGCATTTT. Protein: CASSLQGRRGGMRQPQHF.